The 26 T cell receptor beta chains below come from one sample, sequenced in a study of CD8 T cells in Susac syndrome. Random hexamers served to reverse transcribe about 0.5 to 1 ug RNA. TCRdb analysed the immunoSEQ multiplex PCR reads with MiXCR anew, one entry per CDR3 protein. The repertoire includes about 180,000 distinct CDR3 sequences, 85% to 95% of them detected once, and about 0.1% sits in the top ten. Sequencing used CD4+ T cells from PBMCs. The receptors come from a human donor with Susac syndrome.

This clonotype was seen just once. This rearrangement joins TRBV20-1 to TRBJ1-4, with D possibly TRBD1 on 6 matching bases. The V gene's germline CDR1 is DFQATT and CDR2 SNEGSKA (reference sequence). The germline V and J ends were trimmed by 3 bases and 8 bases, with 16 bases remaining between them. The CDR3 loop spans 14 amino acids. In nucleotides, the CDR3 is TGCAGTGCTAGGTATCAACCGGGACAAGAAAAACTGTTTTTT. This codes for CSARYQPGQEKLFF.

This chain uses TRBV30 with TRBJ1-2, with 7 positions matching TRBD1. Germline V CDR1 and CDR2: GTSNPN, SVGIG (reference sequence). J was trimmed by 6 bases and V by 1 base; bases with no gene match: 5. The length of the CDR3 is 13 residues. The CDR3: CAWSAVGTDGYTF. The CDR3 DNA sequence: TGTGCCTGGAGTGCAGTCGGGACAGATGGCTACACCTTC.

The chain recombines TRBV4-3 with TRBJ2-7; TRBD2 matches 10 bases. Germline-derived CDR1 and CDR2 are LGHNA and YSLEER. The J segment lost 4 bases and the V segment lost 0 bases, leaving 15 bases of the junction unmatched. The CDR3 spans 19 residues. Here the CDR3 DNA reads TGCGCCAGCAGCCAAGATGTGACTAGCGGGTCCCTTGCACCTTACGAGCAGTACTTC. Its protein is CASSQDVTSGSLAPYEQYF.

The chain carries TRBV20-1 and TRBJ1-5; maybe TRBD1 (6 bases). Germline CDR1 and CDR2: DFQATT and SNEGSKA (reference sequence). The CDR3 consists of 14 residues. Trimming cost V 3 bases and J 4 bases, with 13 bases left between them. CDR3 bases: TGCAGTGCTAGCCCCAGGGGCGTGAATCAGCCCCAGCATTTT. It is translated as CSASPRGVNQPQHF.

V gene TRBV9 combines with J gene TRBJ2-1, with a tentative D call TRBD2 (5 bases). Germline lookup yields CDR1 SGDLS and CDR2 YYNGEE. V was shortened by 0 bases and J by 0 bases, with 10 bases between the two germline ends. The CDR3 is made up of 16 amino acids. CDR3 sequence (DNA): TGTGCCAGCAGCGTAGCTAGCCGGAGCTCCTACAATGAGCAGTTCTTC. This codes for CASSVASRSSYNEQFF.

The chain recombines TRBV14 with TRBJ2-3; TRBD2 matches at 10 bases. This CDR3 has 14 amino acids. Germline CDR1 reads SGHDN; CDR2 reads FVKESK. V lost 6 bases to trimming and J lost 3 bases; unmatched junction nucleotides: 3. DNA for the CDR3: TGTGCCAGCAGGGGACTAGCGTATACAGATACGCAGTATTTT. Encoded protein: CASRGLAYTDTQYF. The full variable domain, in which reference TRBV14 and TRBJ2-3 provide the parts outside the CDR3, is EAGVTQFPSHSVIEKGQTVTLRCDPISGHDNLYWYRRVMGKEIKFLLHFVKESKQDESGMPNNRFLAERTGGTYSTLKVQPAELEDSGVYFCASRGLAYTDTQYFGPGTRLTVL.

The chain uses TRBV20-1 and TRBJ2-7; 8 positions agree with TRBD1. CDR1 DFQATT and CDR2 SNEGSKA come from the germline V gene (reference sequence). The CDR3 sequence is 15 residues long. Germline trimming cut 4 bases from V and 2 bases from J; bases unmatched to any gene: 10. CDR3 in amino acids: CSATDTGGSPYEQYF. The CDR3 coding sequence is TGCAGTGCTACTGATACAGGGGGATCCCCCTACGAGCAGTACTTC.

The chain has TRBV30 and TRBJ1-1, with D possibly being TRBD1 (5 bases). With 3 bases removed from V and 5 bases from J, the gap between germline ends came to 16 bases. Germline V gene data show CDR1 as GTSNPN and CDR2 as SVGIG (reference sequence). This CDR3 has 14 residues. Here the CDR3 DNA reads TGTGCCTGGAGAAGAGCGTCCGGGGGGACTGAAGCTTTCTTT. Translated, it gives CAWRRASGGTEAFF.

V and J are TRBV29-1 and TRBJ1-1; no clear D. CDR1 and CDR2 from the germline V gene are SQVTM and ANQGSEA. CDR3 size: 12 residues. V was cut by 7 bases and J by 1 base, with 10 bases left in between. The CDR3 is CSGGSGNTEAFF. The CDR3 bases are TGCAGCGGTGGCTCAGGGAACACTGAAGCTTTCTTT. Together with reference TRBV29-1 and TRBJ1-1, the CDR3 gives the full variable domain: SAVISQKPSRDICQRGTSLTIQCQVDSQVTMMFWYRQQPGQSLTLIATANQGSEATYESGFVIDKFPISRPNLTFSTLTVSNMSPEDSSIYLCSGGSGNTEAFFGQGTRLTVV.

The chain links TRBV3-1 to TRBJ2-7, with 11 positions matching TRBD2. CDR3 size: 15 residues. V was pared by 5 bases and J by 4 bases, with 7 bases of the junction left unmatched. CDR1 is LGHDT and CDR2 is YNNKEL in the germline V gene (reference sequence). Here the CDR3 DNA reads TGTGCCAGCAGCAAACTAGCGGGAGTTTCTTACGAGCAGTACTTC. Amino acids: CASSKLAGVSYEQYF.

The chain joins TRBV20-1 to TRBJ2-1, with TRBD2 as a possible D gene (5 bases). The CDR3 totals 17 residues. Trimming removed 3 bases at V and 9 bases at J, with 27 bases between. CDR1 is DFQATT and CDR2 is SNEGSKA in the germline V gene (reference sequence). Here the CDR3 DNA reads TGCAGTGCTAGGATGGGTGAAGGGAGTCCGATTTTCCTTGAGCAGTTCTTC. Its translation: CSARMGEGSPIFLEQFF.

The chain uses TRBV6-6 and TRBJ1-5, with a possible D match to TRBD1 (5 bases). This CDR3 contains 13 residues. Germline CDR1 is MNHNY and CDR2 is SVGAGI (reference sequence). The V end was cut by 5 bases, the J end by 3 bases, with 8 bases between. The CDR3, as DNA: TGTGCCAGCAGTCACAGGATCAATCAGCCCCAGCATTTT. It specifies CASSHRINQPQHF.

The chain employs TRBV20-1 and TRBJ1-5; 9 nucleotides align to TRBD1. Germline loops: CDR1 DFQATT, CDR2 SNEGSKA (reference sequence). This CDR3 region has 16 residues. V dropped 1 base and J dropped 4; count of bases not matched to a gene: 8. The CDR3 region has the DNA TGCAGTGCTAGAGCTTACCGGGACAGGGTGAATCAGCCCCAGCATTTT. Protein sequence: CSARAYRDRVNQPQHF.

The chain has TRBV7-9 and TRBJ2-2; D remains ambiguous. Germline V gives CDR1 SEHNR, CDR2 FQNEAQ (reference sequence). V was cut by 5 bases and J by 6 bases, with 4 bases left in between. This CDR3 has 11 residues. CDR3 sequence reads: CASSTPGELFF. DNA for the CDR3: TGTGCCAGCAGCACTCCCGGGGAGCTGTTTTTT.

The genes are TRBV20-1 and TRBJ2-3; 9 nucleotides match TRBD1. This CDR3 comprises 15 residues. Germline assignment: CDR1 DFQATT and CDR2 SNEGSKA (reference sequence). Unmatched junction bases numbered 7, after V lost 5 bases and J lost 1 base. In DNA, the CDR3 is TGCAGTGCTCTACAGGGGGCTCCCCGCACAGATACGCAGTATTTT. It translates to CSALQGAPRTDTQYF.

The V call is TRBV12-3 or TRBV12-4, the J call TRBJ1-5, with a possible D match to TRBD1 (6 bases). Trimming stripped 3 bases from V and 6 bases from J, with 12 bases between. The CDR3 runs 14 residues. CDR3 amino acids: CASSLVGAGQPQHF. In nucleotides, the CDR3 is TGTGCCAGCAGTTTGGTGGGGGCAGGTCAGCCCCAGCATTTT.

CDR3 sequence reads: CASSSKQGYTQYF. Written as DNA, the CDR3 is TGTGCCAGCAGTTCAAAGCAGGGATATACGCAGTATTTT. The chain joins TRBV12-3 or TRBV12-4 to TRBJ2-3; D is perhaps TRBD1 (5 bases). The CDR3 covers 13 residues. V lost 4 bases and J lost 7, with 12 bases in between.

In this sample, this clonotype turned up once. The CDR3 protein is CASSPVRGNTEAFF. The CDR3 bases are TGCGCCAGCAGCCCCGTTCGGGGAAATACTGAAGCTTTCTTT. J is TRBJ1-1 and V is TRBV5-1; D remains ambiguous. Per the germline V gene, CDR1 is SGHRS and CDR2 is YFSETQ. The CDR3 loop spans 14 amino acids. V lost 4 bases, J lost 5 bases, and 15 bases lay in between.

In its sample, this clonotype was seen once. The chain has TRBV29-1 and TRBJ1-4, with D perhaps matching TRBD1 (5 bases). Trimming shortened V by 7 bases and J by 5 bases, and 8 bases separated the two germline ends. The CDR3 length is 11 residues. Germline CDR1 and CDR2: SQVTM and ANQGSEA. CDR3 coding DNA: TGCAGCGGGGGGTGGAATGAAAAACTGTTTTTT. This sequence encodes CSGGWNEKLFF. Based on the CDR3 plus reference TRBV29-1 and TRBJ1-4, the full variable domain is SAVISQKPSRDICQRGTSLTIQCQVDSQVTMMFWYRQQPGQSLTLIATANQGSEATYESGFVIDKFPISRPNLTFSTLTVSNMSPEDSSIYLCSGGWNEKLFFGSGTQLSVL.

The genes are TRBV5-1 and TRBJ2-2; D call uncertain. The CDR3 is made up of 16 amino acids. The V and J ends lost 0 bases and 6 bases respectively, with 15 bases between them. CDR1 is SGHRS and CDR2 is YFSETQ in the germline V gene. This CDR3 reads CASSLAYSSGPGELFF. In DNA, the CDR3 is TGCGCCAGCAGCTTGGCCTATTCTTCAGGTCCCGGGGAGCTGTTTTTT.

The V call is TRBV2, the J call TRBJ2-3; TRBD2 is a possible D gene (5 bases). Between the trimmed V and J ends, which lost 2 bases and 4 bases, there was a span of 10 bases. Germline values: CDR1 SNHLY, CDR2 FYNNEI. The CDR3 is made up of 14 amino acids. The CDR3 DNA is TGTGCCAGCAGTGAAAGTAGAGGGTCAGATACGCAGTATTTT. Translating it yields CASSESRGSDTQYF.

The CDR3 nucleotides are TGTGCCAGCAGCTTAGGGACCCACGAGCAGTACTTC. It specifies CASSLGTHEQYF. The rearrangement links TRBV5-6 to TRBJ2-7; D is possibly TRBD1 or TRBD2 (5 bases each). Germline lookup yields CDR1 SGHDT and CDR2 YYEEEE. The CDR3 is made up of 12 amino acids. With 2 bases removed from V and 5 bases from J, the gap between germline ends came to 8 bases.

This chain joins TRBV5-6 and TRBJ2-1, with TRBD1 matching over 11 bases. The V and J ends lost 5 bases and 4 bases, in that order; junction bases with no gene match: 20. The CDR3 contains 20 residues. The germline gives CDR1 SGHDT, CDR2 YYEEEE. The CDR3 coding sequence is TGTGCCAGCAGTGAACTGGCTGGACAGGGGGCTCCTCGGGGGTACAATGAGCAGTTCTTC. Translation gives CASSELAGQGAPRGYNEQFF.

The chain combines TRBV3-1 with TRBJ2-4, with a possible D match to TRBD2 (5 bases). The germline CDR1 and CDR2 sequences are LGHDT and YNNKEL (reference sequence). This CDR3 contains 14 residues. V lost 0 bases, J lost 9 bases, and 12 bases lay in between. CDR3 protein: CASSQDSGNVIQYF. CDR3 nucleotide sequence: TGTGCCAGCAGCCAAGACTCCGGGAATGTCATTCAGTACTTC. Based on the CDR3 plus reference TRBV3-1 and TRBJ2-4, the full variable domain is DTAVSQTPKYLVTQMGNDKSIKCEQNLGHDTMYWYKQDSKKFLKIMFSYNNKELIINETVPNRFSPKSPDKAHLNLHINSLELGDSAVYFCASSQDSGNVIQYFGAGTRLSVL.

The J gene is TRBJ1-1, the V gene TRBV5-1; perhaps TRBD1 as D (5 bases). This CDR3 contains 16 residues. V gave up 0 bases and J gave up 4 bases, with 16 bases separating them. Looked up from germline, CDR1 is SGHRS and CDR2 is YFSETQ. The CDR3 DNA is TGCGCCAGCAGCTTGGCCCGGGACCGGAGGGGCACTGAAGCTTTCTTT. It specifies CASSLARDRRGTEAFF.

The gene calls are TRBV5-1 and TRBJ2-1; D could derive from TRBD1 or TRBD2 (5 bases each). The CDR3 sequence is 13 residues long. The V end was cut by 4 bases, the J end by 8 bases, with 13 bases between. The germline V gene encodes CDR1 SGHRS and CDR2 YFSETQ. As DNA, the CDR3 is TGCGCCAGCAGCCGCACGGGGCGGGATGAGCAGTTCTTC. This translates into CASSRTGRDEQFF.